The 13 T cell receptor beta chains below were found in one sample sequenced in a study of OX40 agonist ivuxolimab in advanced cancers. This table comes from immunoSEQ multiplex PCR, and its TCRdb copy is limited to in-frame clones, with some not included. The sample carries about 72,000 clones, around 87% recorded once. The material sequenced was CD4+ or CD8+ T cells sorted from blood, taken in a trial of the OX40 agonist ivuxolimab. These receptors originate from an adult with an advanced solid tumor such as melanoma, head and neck, liver or kidney cancer.

The rearrangement links TRBV30 to TRBJ2-1, with 12 bases fitting TRBD2. J gave up 4 bases and V 1 base, and 20 bases lay outside the gene matches. Per germline, CDR1 GTSNPN and CDR2 SVGIG (reference sequence). CDR3 size: 21 residues. CDR3 DNA sequence: TGTGCCTGGAGTGGAAGGGTAGGTGAAGCCACCGGACTAGCGGGGTACAATGAGCAGTTCTTC. Its protein product is CAWSGRVGEATGLAGYNEQFF.

The chain joins TRBV5-6 to TRBJ1-2; the D is unclear. The germline V gene encodes CDR1 SGHDT and CDR2 YYEEEE. Trimming cost V 0 bases and J 8 bases, with 8 bases left between them. This CDR3 is 12 amino acids long. DNA for the CDR3: TGTGCCAGCAGCTTGGGGATTCAGGGCTACACCTTC. It codes for CASSLGIQGYTF.

This clone was seen a single time. V and J are TRBV14 and TRBJ1-2; 7 bases line up with TRBD1. The germline CDR1 and CDR2 sequences are SGHDN and FVKESK. Trimming cost V 6 bases and J 4 bases; bases outside gene matches: 5. The CDR3 loop spans 13 amino acids. CDR3 DNA: TGTGCCAGCAGGTTTACAGGGGTCTATGGCTACACCTTC. Translating gives CASRFTGVYGYTF. The variable domain in full, with the rest retrieved from reference TRBV14 and TRBJ1-2, is EAGVTQFPSHSVIEKGQTVTLRCDPISGHDNLYWYRRVMGKEIKFLLHFVKESKQDESGMPNNRFLAERTGGTYSTLKVQPAELEDSGVYFCASRFTGVYGYTFGSGTRLTVV.

The rearrangement links TRBV5-1 to TRBJ2-3; TRBD2 aligns across 13 bases. The CDR3 spans 16 residues. Germline CDR1 reads SGHRS; CDR2 reads YFSETQ. V trimming: 4 bases; J trimming: 4 bases; junction bases outside the gene matches: 6. In DNA, the CDR3 is TGCGCCAGCAGCGCTGGACTAGCGGGAGTGGCAGATACGCAGTATTTT. It encodes CASSAGLAGVADTQYF.

The CDR3 loop reads CASSSAKGADTQYF. The CDR3 bases are TGTGCCAGCAGCTCGGCCAAGGGCGCAGATACGCAGTATTTT. This chain uses TRBV5-4 with TRBJ2-3; no clear D. V lost 3 bases and J lost 4, with 12 bases in between. The CDR3 has 14 amino acids. Looked up from germline, CDR1 is SGHNT and CDR2 is YYREEE (reference sequence).

This chain links TRBV10-3 with TRBJ2-3; D ambiguous. The germline V and J ends were trimmed by 4 bases and 1 base, with 9 bases remaining between them. The CDR3 length is 14 residues. CDR1 ENHRY and CDR2 SYGVKD come from the germline V gene. The CDR3 reads CAISVGMGTDTQYF. The CDR3 nucleotides are TGTGCCATCAGTGTGGGTATGGGCACAGATACGCAGTATTTT.

The V gene is TRBV5-5, the J gene TRBJ1-2; D uncertain. Looked up from germline, CDR1 is SGHKS and CDR2 is YYEKEE (reference sequence). This CDR3 contains 13 residues. V was trimmed by 6 bases and J by 5 bases, leaving 14 bases between them. For the CDR3, the DNA is TGTGCCAGCACTGGAGGTTTGGTTTATGGCTACACCTTC. As protein: CASTGGLVYGYTF.

The chain links TRBV11-2 to TRBJ1-1; TRBD1 might be the D (6 bases). Germline values: CDR1 SGHAT, CDR2 FQNNGV. Trimming cost V 6 bases and J 3 bases, with 14 bases left between them. CDR3 length: 14 amino acids. In nucleotides, the CDR3 is TGTGCCAGCAGGAGGGCAGGGGCGGACACTGAAGCTTTCTTT. Translation gives CASRRAGADTEAFF.

The chain joins TRBV6-1 to TRBJ1-4, with unresolved D. The V end was cut by 3 bases, the J end by 7 bases, with 12 bases between. The CDR3 has 14 residues. Germline V lookup: CDR1 MNHNS, CDR2 SASEGT. The CDR3 protein is CASSDGGSREKLFF. CDR3 in DNA: TGTGCCAGCAGTGACGGAGGTAGTCGTGAAAAACTGTTTTTT.

This chain links TRBV4-1 with TRBJ2-4; TRBD1 agrees at 10 bases. CDR1 is MGHRA, CDR2 YSYEKL, per germline. V trimming: 3 bases; J trimming: 8 bases; junction bases outside the gene matches: 7. The CDR3 runs to 15 residues. The CDR3 loop is CASSHLDRGGDIQYF. The CDR3 DNA reads as TGCGCCAGCAGCCACCTGGACAGGGGGGGGGACATTCAGTACTTC.

The V gene is TRBV19, the J gene TRBJ1-5; TRBD1 matches at 7 bases. The CDR3 contains 18 residues. Germline V gene data show CDR1 as LNHDA and CDR2 as SQIVND (reference sequence). V lost 0 bases to trimming and J lost 0 bases; unmatched junction nucleotides: 8. The CDR3 loop is CASSIDDRASYSNQPQHF. CDR3 DNA: TGTGCCAGTAGTATAGACGACAGGGCGTCTTATAGCAATCAGCCCCAGCATTTT.

About this clone itself: Germline and junction disagree at one end, which may indicate a read error. The gene calls are TRBV7-7 and TRBJ2-1, with 11 bases lining up with TRBD1. From germline, CDR1 is SSHAT and CDR2 FNYEAQ (reference sequence). The CDR3 runs 15 residues. The CDR3 DNA sequence: TGTGCTAGCAGCTTTGGGACAGGGGGGCACAATGAGCAGTTCTTC. It specifies CASSFGTGGHNEQFF.

The count of this clone is one. The chain recombines TRBV6-1 with TRBJ1-2; the D is unclear. The CDR3 has 13 residues. V was shortened by 3 bases and J by 3 bases, with 8 bases between the two germline ends. The V gene's germline CDR1 is MNHNS and CDR2 SASEGT. The CDR3 DNA sequence: TGTGCCAGCAGTGAGTCCGGGGACTATGGCTACACCTTC. This translates into CASSESGDYGYTF.